The 32 T cell receptor beta chains below come from one sample, sequenced in a study of control samples from healthy donors and cancer patients. Only in-frame clones appear in the TCRdb table, and some are missing; sequencing was by immunoSEQ multiplex PCR. The table records about 190,000 clones, 90% to 95% of them present only once. The sample taken for sequencing was blood. These receptors were taken from a man aged 25-45 years in good health.

The V call is TRBV6-1, the J call TRBJ1-4, with D unclear. Trimming pared 0 bases from V and 5 bases from J, leaving 4 bases between. CDR3 size: 13 residues. CDR1 and CDR2 from the germline V gene are MNHNS and SASEGT. CDR3 region: CASSEAGNEKLFF. CDR3 coding DNA: TGTGCCAGCAGTGAAGCGGGAAATGAAAAACTGTTTTTT.

V and J are TRBV13 and TRBJ2-1, with 9 bases matching TRBD2. CDR3 length: 15 residues. The germline V gene has CDR1 PRHDT and CDR2 FYEKMQ (reference sequence). J lost 4 bases, V lost 5 bases, and 6 bases had no gene match. DNA for the CDR3: TGTGCCAGCAGCATCAGGACTAGCGCATACAATGAGCAGTTCTTC. Its translation: CASSIRTSAYNEQFF. Supplemented by reference TRBV13 and TRBJ2-1, the full variable domain reads AAGVIQSPRHLIKEKRETATLKCYPIPRHDTVYWYQQGPGQDPQFLISFYEKMQSDKGSIPDRFSAQQFSDYHSELNMSSLELGDSALYFCASSIRTSAYNEQFFGPGTRLTVL.

This rearrangement joins TRBV5-1 to TRBJ2-7, with D perhaps TRBD1 (5 bases). The length of the CDR3 is 15 residues. V lost 0 bases and J lost 2, with 12 bases in between. Germline CDR1 is SGHRS and CDR2 is YFSETQ. The CDR3 loop reads CASSLGPEGAYEQYF. The CDR3 DNA follows: TGCGCCAGCAGCTTGGGGCCCGAAGGGGCCTACGAGCAGTACTTC.

This CDR3 reads CASSSRGAGELFF. CDR3 nucleotides: TGTGCCAGCAGCTCCCGGGGGGCCGGGGAGCTGTTTTTT. The chain has TRBV12-1 and TRBJ2-2; TRBD2 reflects the table's D call only, with no check against the DNA. TRBV12-1 is reported as a pseudogene. The CDR3 spans 13 residues.

V gene TRBV5-1 combines with J gene TRBJ2-7, with 13 positions matching TRBD2. CDR3 size: 17 residues. V lost 4 bases and J lost 3; bases outside the gene matches: 10. Germline assignment: CDR1 SGHRS and CDR2 YFSETQ. The CDR3 nucleotides read TGCGCCAGCAGCAACAGACTAGCGGGGGGCCTAGTCTACGAGCAGTACTTC. It codes for CASSNRLAGGLVYEQYF.

This chain uses TRBV12-3 or TRBV12-4 with TRBJ1-2, with D unclear. The V end lost 3 bases, the J end lost 6 bases, and 8 bases lay between the germline ends. The CDR3 is 12 amino acids. DNA for the CDR3: TGTGCCAGCAGTTTTGGAGGGAATGGCTACACCTTC. It translates to CASSFGGNGYTF.

This chain uses TRBV7-9 with TRBJ2-5, with D perhaps TRBD1 (5 bases). CDR3 length: 13 amino acids. V lost 10 bases, J lost 5 bases, and 17 bases lay in between. Germline lookup yields CDR1 SEHNR and CDR2 FQNEAQ (reference sequence). CDR3 DNA: TGTGCCATTCCTAGGGGCGACTGGGAGACCCAGTACTTC. Its translation: CAIPRGDWETQYF. Full variable domain (outside the CDR3, taken from reference TRBV7-9 and TRBJ2-5): DTGVSQNPRHKITKRGQNVTFRCDPISEHNRLYWYRQTLGQGPEFLTYFQNEAQLEKSRLLSDRFSAERPKGSFSTLEIQRTEQGDSAMYLCAIPRGDWETQYFGPGTRLLVL.

The rearrangement links TRBV12-3 or TRBV12-4 to TRBJ1-2, with D uncertain. Trimming left V 2 bases short and J 7 bases short, with 11 bases between. The CDR3 contains 13 residues. CDR3 in DNA: TGTGCCAGCAGTTTATTTCACGGTTTTGGCTACACCTTC. Residues: CASSLFHGFGYTF.

V gene TRBV3-1 (or the pseudogene TRBV3-2) combines with J gene TRBJ2-7; 15 nucleotides line up with TRBD2. Trimming removed 1 base from V and 2 bases from J; junction bases left unmatched: 6. The CDR3 spans 18 residues. Germline-derived CDR1 and CDR2 are LGHDT and YNNKEL (reference sequence). This CDR3 reads CASSQGGLAGGNTYEQYF. The CDR3 coding sequence is TGTGCCAGCAGCCAAGGGGGACTAGCGGGGGGAAATACCTACGAGCAGTACTTC.

The CDR3 region has the DNA TGTGCCAGTACCGCCTCTGGGACAGACGGTAACTATGGCTACACCTTC. Protein sequence: CASTASGTDGNYGYTF. The chain employs TRBV19 and TRBJ1-2, with 7 nucleotides matching TRBD1. V lost 7 bases, J lost 1 base, and 12 bases stayed unmatched. This CDR3 has 16 residues. The germline gives CDR1 LNHDA, CDR2 SQIVND (reference sequence).

V is TRBV7-9 and J is TRBJ1-1; unclear D gene. The CDR3 runs 13 residues. Per germline, CDR1 SEHNR and CDR2 FQNEAQ (reference sequence). V was trimmed by 4 bases and J by 1 base, leaving 7 bases between them. The CDR3 region has the DNA TGTGCCAGCAGCTCAAGAGGGAACACTGAAGCTTTCTTT. Residues: CASSSRGNTEAFF.

The chain joins TRBV5-4 to TRBJ1-2; maybe TRBD1 (5 bases). CDR3 length: 13 amino acids. Trimming stripped 2 bases from V and 4 bases from J, with 9 bases between. Per germline, CDR1 SGHNT and CDR2 YYREEE (reference sequence). The CDR3 here is CASSFGAGYGYTF. For the CDR3, the DNA is TGTGCCAGCAGCTTTGGGGCGGGCTATGGCTACACCTTC.

The V gene is TRBV6-5, the J gene TRBJ1-4; D unclear. The CDR3 is 16 residues long. From germline, CDR1 is MNHEY and CDR2 SVGAGI. Trimming cost V 0 bases and J 7 bases, with 15 bases left between them. The CDR3 DNA sequence: TGTGCCAGCAGTTACTCGTATCCGGCAGTCGGTGAAAAACTGTTTTTT. It yields the protein CASSYSYPAVGEKLFF.

The chain links TRBV7-8 to TRBJ1-3; 8 positions agree with TRBD1. The CDR3 covers 14 residues. Trimming took 5 bases from V and 2 from J; bases not matched to a gene: 2. Germline V gene sequence: CDR1 SGHVS, CDR2 FQNEAQ. CDR3 loop: CASSRGQAGNTIYF. DNA of the CDR3: TGTGCCAGCAGCCGGGGACAGGCTGGAAACACCATATATTTT.

The chain employs TRBV2 and TRBJ2-1; TRBD2 aligns across 8 bases. Germline-derived CDR1 and CDR2 are SNHLY and FYNNEI. CDR3 length: 14 residues. The V segment lost 6 bases and the J segment 2 bases; nucleotides outside the gene matches: 3. The CDR3 region is CASRSAGAYNEQFF. DNA of the CDR3: TGTGCCAGCAGATCAGCGGGGGCCTACAATGAGCAGTTCTTC.

The J gene is TRBJ1-5, the V gene TRBV10-2, with 7 bases aligning to TRBD1. The CDR3 consists of 15 residues. V lost 4 bases to trimming and J lost 2 bases; unmatched junction nucleotides: 5. CDR1 and CDR2 (germline): WSHSY, SAAADI. Written as DNA, the CDR3 is TGCGCCAGCAGTGGAGGACAGGTCGGCAATCAGCCCCAGCATTTT. This gives the protein CASSGGQVGNQPQHF.

Only one count was recorded for this clone. The DNA of the CDR3 is TGTGCCAGCAGTGATATACGGTCCCCCTACGAGCAGTACTTC. Its protein product is CASSDIRSPYEQYF. V usage is TRBV2 and J usage is TRBJ2-7; D is undetermined. The ends were cut back, 3 bases at V and 2 bases at J, with 11 bases in the middle. The CDR3 extends over 14 amino acids. CDR1 SNHLY and CDR2 FYNNEI come from the germline V gene.

The V call is TRBV3-1 (or the pseudogene TRBV3-2), the J call TRBJ2-1; TRBD2 might be the D (7 bases). CDR1 is LGHDT and CDR2 is YNNKEL in the germline V gene (reference sequence). V gave up 5 bases and J gave up 8 bases, with 22 bases separating them. The CDR3 spans 16 residues. CDR3 sequence reads: CASSEYRGGPADEQFF. DNA for the CDR3: TGTGCCAGCAGCGAATACCGCGGGGGCCCCGCGGATGAGCAGTTCTTC.

This sequence joins TRBV7-2 and TRBJ2-3; 13 nucleotides agree with TRBD2. J gave up 8 bases and V 5 bases, and 7 bases lay outside the gene matches. The CDR3 spans 15 residues. Germline V CDR1 and CDR2: SGHTA, FQGNSA. CDR3: CASSGLAGARGTQYF. The CDR3 DNA follows: TGTGCCAGCAGCGGACTAGCGGGGGCCAGAGGTACGCAGTATTTT.

The genes are TRBV5-1 and TRBJ1-2; D unclear. In germline, CDR1 is SGHRS, CDR2 YFSETQ. V was clipped by 2 bases and J by 1 base, with 6 bases between them. The CDR3 sequence is 13 residues long. CDR3 DNA: TGCGCCAGCAGCTTCCCGGATAACTATGGCTACACCTTC. Translated: CASSFPDNYGYTF.

V usage is TRBV2 and J usage is TRBJ1-2, with a tentative D call TRBD1 (6 bases). Germline V gene lookup returns CDR1 SNHLY and CDR2 FYNNEI. This CDR3 has 14 amino acids. The V end lost 6 bases, the J end lost 1 base, and 12 bases lay between the germline ends. Written as DNA, the CDR3 is TGTGCCAGCAGCCCACAGGGTGTTAACTATGGCTACACCTTC. Translating gives CASSPQGVNYGYTF.

This clone was recorded once. The chain joins TRBV9 to TRBJ1-3; the match to TRBD1 covers 11 bases. The CDR3 spans 15 residues. J gave up 4 bases and V 4 bases, and 4 bases lay outside the gene matches. CDR1 is SGDLS and CDR2 is YYNGEE in the germline V gene. CDR3 loop: CASSTGQGAGNTIYF. The CDR3 bases are TGTGCCAGCAGCACCGGACAGGGGGCAGGAAACACCATATATTTT.

V and J are TRBV7-9 and TRBJ2-3, with TRBD1 as a possible D gene (5 bases). Trimming took 5 bases from V and 2 from J, leaving 17 bases between them. Per the germline V gene, CDR1 is SEHNR and CDR2 is FQNEAQ (reference sequence). The CDR3 covers 16 residues. The CDR3 loop is CASSHSRVPVTDTQYF. For the CDR3, the DNA is TGTGCCAGCAGCCATAGCAGGGTCCCCGTCACAGATACGCAGTATTTT.

As concerns this clone: One junction end does not reproduce the germline sequence, and a read error may be involved. The chain recombines TRBV6-1 with TRBJ1-4; TRBD1 matches 9 bases. In germline, CDR1 is MNHNS, CDR2 SASEGT. CDR3 length: 17 amino acids. The CDR3 loop reads CASSDKPPGQGNGKLFF. The CDR3 DNA is TGTGCCAGCAGTGACAAACCCCCGGGACAGGGTAATGGAAAACTGTTTTTT.

This chain connects TRBV12-3 or TRBV12-4 to TRBJ1-6; D is uncertain. Trimming took 6 bases from V and 9 from J, leaving 6 bases between them. This CDR3 spans 11 amino acids. CDR3: CASSRSSPLHF. As DNA, the CDR3 is TGTGCCAGCAGCCGAAGTTCACCCCTCCACTTT.

As for this clone: Relative to the germline gene, one junction end is altered; a read error may explain this. The chain recombines TRBV7-9 with TRBJ1-2; TRBD1 agrees at 8 bases. CDR3 length: 11 amino acids. The germline gives CDR1 SEHNR, CDR2 FQNEAQ (reference sequence). CDR3 in amino acids: CASSLAGQEAF. The DNA for the CDR3 is TGTGCCAGCAGCTTAGCGGGACAGGAAGCCTTC.

This chain connects TRBV7-9 to TRBJ1-1; the D gene is possibly TRBD1 (5 bases). The CDR3 runs to 15 residues. Germline assignment: CDR1 SEHNR and CDR2 FQNEAQ (reference sequence). The V end lost 2 bases, the J end lost 0 bases, and 10 bases lay between the germline ends. The CDR3 DNA is TGTGCCAGCAGCTTACGGGGACGGGTGAACACTGAAGCTTTCTTT. As protein: CASSLRGRVNTEAFF.

As to this clone: Relative to the germline gene, one junction end is altered; a read error may explain this. This sequence joins TRBV25-1 and TRBJ2-7, with unresolved D. The CDR3 is made up of 11 amino acids. The germline V gene has CDR1 MGHDK and CDR2 SYGVNS. CDR3 sequence reads: CASSRNTHIRF. The CDR3 nucleotides are TGTGCCAGCAGTCGGAATACCCATATTAGGTTC.

The chain joins TRBV6-5 to TRBJ1-4; D unresolved. The germline V gene has CDR1 MNHEY and CDR2 SVGAGI. This CDR3 contains 15 residues. V gave up 6 bases and J gave up 7 bases, with 18 bases separating them. CDR3 bases: TGTGCCAGCAGCCCCGGGTCAAAATTGAGTGAAAAACTGTTTTTT. This encodes CASSPGSKLSEKLFF.

The chain has TRBV5-6 and TRBJ1-6, with D unclear. The CDR3 runs to 15 residues. Germline V lookup: CDR1 SGHDT, CDR2 YYEEEE. V lost 1 base to trimming and J lost 2 bases, with 7 bases between them. CDR3 coding DNA: TGTGCCAGCAGCTTGACCCAGGCCTATAATTCACCCCTCCACTTT. As protein: CASSLTQAYNSPLHF. The whole variable domain, filled in from reference TRBV5-6 and TRBJ1-6, reads DAGVTQSPTHLIKTRGQQVTLRCSPKSGHDTVSWYQQALGQGPQFIFQYYEEEERQRGNFPDRFSGHQFPNYSSELNVNALLLGDSALYLCASSLTQAYNSPLHFGNGTRLTVT.

V gene TRBV18 combines with J gene TRBJ2-5; tentative D call: TRBD2 (6 bases). CDR1 is KGHSH, CDR2 LQKENI, per germline. The CDR3 length is 15 residues. Trimming removed 6 bases from V and 5 bases from J, with 19 bases in between. CDR3 DNA: TGTGCCAGCTCTGGGTCTCGGGGGTTCGGGGAGACCCAGTACTTC. Protein sequence: CASSGSRGFGETQYF.

CDR3 sequence (DNA): TGTGCCAGCGGGGCAGGGTTGTCCTACGAGCAGTACTTC. It yields the protein CASGAGLSYEQYF. The chain carries TRBV6-5 and TRBJ2-7; possible D gene TRBD1, 5 bases. The germline gives CDR1 MNHEY, CDR2 SVGAGI. V lost 8 bases, J lost 1 base, and 12 bases lay in between. The CDR3 has 13 amino acids.